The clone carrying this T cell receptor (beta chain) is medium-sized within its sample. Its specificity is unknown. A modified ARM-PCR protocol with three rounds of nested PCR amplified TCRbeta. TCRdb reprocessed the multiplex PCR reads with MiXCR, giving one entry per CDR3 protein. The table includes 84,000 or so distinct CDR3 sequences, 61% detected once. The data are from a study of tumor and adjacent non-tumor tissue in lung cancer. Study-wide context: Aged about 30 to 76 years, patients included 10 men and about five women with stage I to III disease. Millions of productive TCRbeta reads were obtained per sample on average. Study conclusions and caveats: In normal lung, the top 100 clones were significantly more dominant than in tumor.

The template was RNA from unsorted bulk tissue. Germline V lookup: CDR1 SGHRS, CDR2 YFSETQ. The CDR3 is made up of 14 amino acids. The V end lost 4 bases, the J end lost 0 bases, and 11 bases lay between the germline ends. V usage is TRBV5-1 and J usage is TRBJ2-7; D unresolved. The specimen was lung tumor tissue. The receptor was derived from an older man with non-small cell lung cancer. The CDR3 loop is CASSPGASSYEQYF. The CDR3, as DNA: TGCGCCAGCAGCCCCGGCGCCAGCTCCTACGAGCAGTACTTC.